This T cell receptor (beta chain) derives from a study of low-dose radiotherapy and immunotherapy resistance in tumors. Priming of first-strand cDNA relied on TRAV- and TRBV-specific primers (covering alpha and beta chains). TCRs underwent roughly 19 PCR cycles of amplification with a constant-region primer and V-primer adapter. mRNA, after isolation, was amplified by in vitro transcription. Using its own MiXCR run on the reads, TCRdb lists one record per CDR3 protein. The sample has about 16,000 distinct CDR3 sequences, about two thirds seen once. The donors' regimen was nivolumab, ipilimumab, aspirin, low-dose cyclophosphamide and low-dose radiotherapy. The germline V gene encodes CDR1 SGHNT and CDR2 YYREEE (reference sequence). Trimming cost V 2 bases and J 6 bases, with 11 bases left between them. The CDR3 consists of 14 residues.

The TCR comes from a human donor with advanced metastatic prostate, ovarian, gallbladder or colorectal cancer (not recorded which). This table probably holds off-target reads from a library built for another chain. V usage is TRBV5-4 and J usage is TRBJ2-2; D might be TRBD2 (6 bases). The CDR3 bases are TGTGCCAGCAGCTTCGGAGGGATCTCCGGGGAGCTGTTTTTT. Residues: CASSFGGISGELFF.